This T cell receptor (beta chain) was identified during a study of CD8+ T cells in alopecia areata. Treatment noted: oral pan-JAK inhibitor, 5-10 mg twice daily. It was cDNA, reverse transcribed from extracted RNA, that served as the sequencing template. Produced via immunoSEQ multiplex PCR; TCRdb's table is partial and in-frame only. Of 90,000 to 150,000 clones in the sample, about 50% were seen once. Sequenced material: CD4+ T cells sorted from blood, taken at week 4, from a patient treated with tofacitinib. This clonotype was obtained from a human donor with alopecia areata.

CDR3 in DNA: TGCAGCGTTGAAAGGCAGAGCTCCTACGAGCAGTACTTC. This codes for CSVERQSSYEQYF. The rearrangement uses TRBV29-1 and TRBJ2-7; no firm D call. There are 13 residues in the CDR3. The germline CDR1 and CDR2 sequences are SQVTM and ANQGSEA. Trimming took 2 bases from V and 0 from J, leaving 8 bases between them.